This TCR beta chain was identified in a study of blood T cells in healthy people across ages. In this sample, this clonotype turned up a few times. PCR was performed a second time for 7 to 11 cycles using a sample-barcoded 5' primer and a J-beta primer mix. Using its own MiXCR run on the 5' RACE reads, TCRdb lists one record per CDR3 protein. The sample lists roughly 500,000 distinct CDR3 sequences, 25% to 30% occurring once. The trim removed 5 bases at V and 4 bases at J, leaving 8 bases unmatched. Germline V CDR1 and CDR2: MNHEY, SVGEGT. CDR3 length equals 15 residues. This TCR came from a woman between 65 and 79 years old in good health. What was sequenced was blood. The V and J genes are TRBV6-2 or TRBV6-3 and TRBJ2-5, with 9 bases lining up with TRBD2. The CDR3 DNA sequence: TGTGCCAGCAGTCCCGGGACTAGCATTCGAGAGACCCAGTACTTC. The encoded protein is CASSPGTSIRETQYF.